The source of this TCR beta chain is a study of blood T cell repertoires in COVID-19. Across the whole study: T cells, B-cell-depleted T cells, or PBMCs provided the cDNA or gDNA that served as material.

Germline CDR1 reads KGHDR; CDR2 reads SFDVKD. The V end was cut by 8 bases, the J end by 9 bases, with 18 bases between. This CDR3 region has 13 residues. The data were produced by immunoSEQ multiplex PCR, yet TCRdb's version contains in-frame clones alone and is incomplete. Of approximately 380,000 clones in the sample, 75% to 90% were seen once. Sequencing was performed on peripheral blood. The sequence was obtained from a woman younger than 30 with acute or convalescent COVID-19. The chain recombines TRBV24-1 with TRBJ1-2; TRBD1 might be the D (6 bases). The CDR3 is CATNSRRGASYTF. DNA of the CDR3: TGTGCCACCAATTCTCGGCGGGGGGCAAGCTACACCTTC.